Below are 17 T cell receptor beta chains sequenced from a single sample in a study of blood T cell repertoires in COVID-19. Clones were read by immunoSEQ multiplex PCR, and TCRdb kept only the in-frame ones, dropping some. Among roughly 190,000 clones listed, around 82% were seen once. The sequencing sample was made of peripheral blood. Every receptor here comes from a man over 45 with active or convalescent COVID-19.

V gene TRBV6-6 combines with J gene TRBJ1-1; D perhaps matches TRBD1 (5 bases). Germline CDR1 and CDR2: MNHNY and SVGAGI (reference sequence). V was clipped by 6 bases and J by 7 bases, with 15 bases between them. This CDR3 region has 13 residues. CDR3 loop: CASRLGGVGEAFF. In nucleotides, the CDR3 is TGTGCCAGCAGGCTCGGGGGGGTAGGTGAAGCTTTCTTT.

The chain uses TRBV27 and TRBJ2-1; tentatively, D is TRBD2 (6 bases). The germline V gene has CDR1 MNHEY and CDR2 SMNVEV (reference sequence). The CDR3 is 15 amino acids. Trimming pared 3 bases from V and 1 base from J, leaving 10 bases between. The CDR3 region is CASSFARGSYNEQFF. The CDR3 DNA sequence: TGTGCCAGCAGTTTCGCGCGGGGATCCTACAATGAGCAGTTCTTC.

The rearrangement uses TRBV11-2 and TRBJ2-3, with TRBD1 matching over 7 bases. Looked up from germline, CDR1 is SGHAT and CDR2 is FQNNGV. The V segment lost 5 bases and the J segment 0 bases; nucleotides outside the gene matches: 5. This CDR3 contains 15 residues. The CDR3 DNA follows: TGTGCCAGCAGCCCGGGACAGCTCAGCACAGATACGCAGTATTTT. This codes for CASSPGQLSTDTQYF. The variable domain in full, completed from reference TRBV11-2 and TRBJ2-3, reads EAGVAQSPRYKIIEKRQSVAFWCNPISGHATLYWYQQILGQGPKLLIQFQNNGVVDDSQLPKDRFSAERLKGVDSTLKIQPAKLEDSAVYLCASSPGQLSTDTQYFGPGTRLTVL.

The chain has TRBV27 and TRBJ2-7, with TRBD1 matching over 8 bases. V dropped 3 bases and J dropped 2; count of bases not matched to a gene: 3. The CDR3 has 14 amino acids. Germline V lookup: CDR1 MNHEY, CDR2 SMNVEV (reference sequence). DNA for the CDR3: TGTGCCAGCAGTTTGTGGGGACAGGCCTACGAGCAGTACTTC. Residues: CASSLWGQAYEQYF.

The CDR3: CASSLEYLTYEQYF. DNA of the CDR3: TGTGCCAGCAGCTTAGAGTATTTAACCTACGAGCAGTACTTC. This sequence joins TRBV11-2 and TRBJ2-7, with D unresolved. CDR1 and CDR2 from the germline V gene are SGHAT and FQNNGV. Between the trimmed V and J ends, which lost 0 bases and 2 bases, there was a span of 8 bases. The CDR3 contains 14 residues.

The V gene is TRBV20-1, the J gene TRBJ1-1; a weak D match, TRBD1 (5 bases). The CDR3 is 13 amino acids. CDR1 and CDR2 (germline): DFQATT, SNEGSKA (reference sequence). Trimming removed 3 bases at V and 8 bases at J, with 16 bases between. The CDR3 protein is CSASRPRAGEAFF. The CDR3 DNA reads as TGCAGTGCTAGTCGACCCAGGGCGGGGGAAGCTTTCTTT.

V and J are TRBV24-1 and TRBJ1-5, with 7 bases aligning to TRBD1. The germline V gene has CDR1 KGHDR and CDR2 SFDVKD. The CDR3 contains 15 residues. V dropped 3 bases and J dropped 4; count of bases not matched to a gene: 5. CDR3 protein: CATSDTGTANQPQHF. In nucleotides, the CDR3 is TGTGCCACCAGTGATACCGGGACAGCTAATCAGCCCCAGCATTTT.

The CDR3 sequence is CASRPLGGDEQFF. Here the CDR3 DNA reads TGTGCCAGCCGCCCCCTAGGGGGAGATGAGCAGTTCTTC. The chain carries TRBV7-6 and TRBJ2-1, with D maybe TRBD1 (6 bases). In germline, CDR1 is SGHVS, CDR2 FNYEAQ. CDR3 length: 13 amino acids. V was clipped by 8 bases and J by 8 bases, with 16 bases between them.

The chain employs TRBV7-2 and TRBJ1-5; D gene ambiguous. Per germline, CDR1 SGHTA and CDR2 FQGNSA. The CDR3 contains 13 residues. V lost 4 bases to trimming and J lost 0 bases, with 4 bases between them. The CDR3 DNA is TGTGCCAGCAGCTACTATAGCAATCAGCCCCAGCATTTT. Protein: CASSYYSNQPQHF.

This rearrangement joins TRBV11-3 to TRBJ2-4; 9 positions agree with TRBD2. CDR1 and CDR2 (germline): SGHNT, YENEEA. CDR3 length: 16 amino acids. V lost 5 bases and J lost 5; bases outside the gene matches: 10. The CDR3 sequence: CASSPHGGGAENIQYF. As DNA, the CDR3 is TGTGCCAGCAGCCCCCATGGCGGGGGGGCCGAAAACATTCAGTACTTC.

V usage is TRBV30 and J usage is TRBJ1-1; no firm D call. CDR1 and CDR2 (germline): GTSNPN, SVGIG (reference sequence). The CDR3 extends over 13 amino acids. Trimming pared 5 bases from V and 0 bases from J, leaving 10 bases between. CDR3 loop: CAWQRGMNTEAFF. The CDR3 region has the DNA TGTGCCTGGCAAAGAGGTATGAACACTGAAGCTTTCTTT.

The gene calls are TRBV11-3 and TRBJ1-3, with TRBD1 matching over 7 bases. J was trimmed by 2 bases and V by 4 bases; bases with no gene match: 2. The CDR3 has 14 residues. Germline loops: CDR1 SGHNT, CDR2 YENEEA. This chain's CDR3 is CASSSGQPGNTIYF. Here the CDR3 DNA reads TGTGCCAGCAGCTCGGGACAGCCTGGAAACACCATATATTTT.

In its sample, this clone was seen a few times. The rearrangement joins TRBV10-3 to TRBJ1-2, with TRBD1 identical over 8 bases. Trimming removed 6 bases from V and 6 bases from J; junction bases left unmatched: 15. The CDR3 runs 16 residues. Germline V gives CDR1 ENHRY, CDR2 SYGVKD. CDR3 loop: CAISPSDRGYGNGYTF. The CDR3 bases are TGTGCCATCAGCCCTAGTGACAGGGGCTATGGGAATGGCTACACCTTC.

The chain combines TRBV3-1 (or the pseudogene TRBV3-2) with TRBJ2-1; 8 bases match TRBD2. The length of the CDR3 is 16 residues. V shed 1 base and J 7 bases; nucleotides not matched to a gene: 9. Germline V gives CDR1 LGHDT, CDR2 YNNKEL (reference sequence). CDR3 bases: TGTGCCAGCAGCCAAGCGGGGGGGCCGGTCGGGAATGAGCAGTTCTTC. It specifies CASSQAGGPVGNEQFF.

This clone came up a few times. The chain carries TRBV19 and TRBJ1-2; 11 bases map to TRBD1. This CDR3 spans 16 amino acids. The ends lost 3 bases at V and 1 base at J; junction bases unmatched: 4. Germline-derived CDR1 and CDR2 are LNHDA and SQIVND (reference sequence). The CDR3 DNA is TGTGCCAGTAGTATCACCGGGACAGGGGGTAACTATGGCTACACCTTC. Residues: CASSITGTGGNYGYTF.

The V call is TRBV10-2, the J call TRBJ2-5, with TRBD1 matching 8 bases. J lost 2 bases, V lost 3 bases, and 11 bases had no gene match. This CDR3 is 17 amino acids long. Germline-derived CDR1 and CDR2 are WSHSY and SAAADI. DNA of the CDR3: TGCGCCAGCAGTGAAGGAATAGGTTACAGGGGGCAAGAGACCCAGTACTTC. It encodes CASSEGIGYRGQETQYF.

This clone occurred a few times. The chain recombines TRBV15 with TRBJ2-3, with TRBD1 matching over 9 bases. The CDR3 has 16 amino acids. Germline CDR1 reads LNHNV; CDR2 reads YYDKDF (reference sequence). J gave up 2 bases and V 6 bases, and 9 bases lay outside the gene matches. CDR3 sequence: CATRAGTGLHTDTQYF. Here the CDR3 DNA reads TGTGCCACCAGGGCCGGGACAGGGCTCCACACAGATACGCAGTATTTT.